The 27 T cell receptor beta chains given below trace back to one sample, sequenced in a study of vaccination effects on CD4 cells after COVID-19. Some clones are missing from TCRdb's copy, which holds only in-frame ones; the method was immunoSEQ multiplex PCR. This table holds about 28,000 clones, 73% found once. These TCRs are of unknown antigen specificity. Antigen-specific CD4+ T cells were expanded with viral peptide pools in the ViraFEST assay before sequencing. Once cultured for approximately ten days, the cells underwent separation to obtain CD4+ T cells. Participants were given two doses of BNT162b2 or mRNA-1273 vaccine. The starting material was CD4+ T cells from PBMCs cultured with HCoV-NL63 spike peptides, obtained after COVID-19 vaccination. Every receptor here comes from a human donor who received a COVID-19 vaccine.

This sequence joins TRBV6-5 and TRBJ1-3; no reliable D call. This CDR3 contains 16 residues. V lost 0 bases, J lost 3 bases, and 12 bases lay in between. Germline CDR1 and CDR2: MNHEY and SVGAGI. The CDR3 nucleotides are TGTGCCAGCAGTTACTCGAGAGGGAGAGGTGGAAACACCATATATTTT. Amino acid sequence: CASSYSRGRGGNTIYF.

This clone occurred once. The V gene is TRBV7-9, the J gene TRBJ2-7, with 12 nucleotides matching TRBD2. V lost 5 bases and J lost 7; bases outside the gene matches: 9. Germline V CDR1 and CDR2: SEHNR, FQNEAQ (reference sequence). CDR3 size: 15 residues. The CDR3 bases are TGTGCCAGCAGCCCACAACTAGCGGGAGGTGGGGAGCAGTACTTC. Translating it yields CASSPQLAGGGEQYF.

This clone was seen more than once but under ten times. The chain employs TRBV20-1 and TRBJ1-5, with D uncertain. The V and J ends lost 3 bases and 0 bases respectively, with 9 bases between them. Germline values: CDR1 DFQATT, CDR2 SNEGSKA (reference sequence). The CDR3 runs to 14 residues. CDR3 amino acids: CSASSAHSNQPQHF. The CDR3 nucleotides read TGCAGTGCTAGTTCGGCCCATAGCAATCAGCCCCAGCATTTT.

This clone has a handful of counts. The chain recombines TRBV7-9 with TRBJ2-1, with D possibly being TRBD2 (7 bases). V was cut by 1 base and J by 7 bases, with 14 bases left in between. Per the germline V gene, CDR1 is SEHNR and CDR2 is FQNEAQ (reference sequence). This CDR3 region has 15 residues. CDR3 bases: TGTGCCAGCAGCTTAGTAGGGGGGGCCCGGAATGAGCAGTTCTTC. Translating gives CASSLVGGARNEQFF.

This chain links TRBV29-1 with TRBJ1-3; 10 nucleotides match TRBD1. V trimming: 1 base; J trimming: 8 bases; junction bases outside the gene matches: 8. Germline V gene sequence: CDR1 SQVTM, CDR2 ANQGSEA. The CDR3 is 15 residues long. For the CDR3, the DNA is TGCAGCGTTGAAGTCCCCGCGGGACAGGGGTACACCATATATTTT. Protein product: CSVEVPAGQGYTIYF.

V is TRBV19 and J is TRBJ1-1; 8 bases agree with TRBD1. V was clipped by 7 bases and J by 5 bases; unmatched bases: 6. CDR3 size: 13 residues. Germline V lookup: CDR1 LNHDA, CDR2 SQIVND (reference sequence). CDR3 in DNA: TGTGCCAGTATTGGACAGGGTGGGACTGAAGCTTTCTTT. Translating it yields CASIGQGGTEAFF.

The chain employs TRBV3-1 (or the pseudogene TRBV3-2) and TRBJ1-2; maybe TRBD1 (5 bases). Germline V gene data show CDR1 as LGHDT and CDR2 as YNNKEL (reference sequence). Trimming removed 4 bases from V and 6 bases from J, with 15 bases in between. This CDR3 has 14 amino acids. Here the CDR3 DNA reads TGTGCCAGCAGCCGCTTCCCGTCGGGGGATGGCTACACCTTC. This codes for CASSRFPSGDGYTF.

The chain joins TRBV6-5 to TRBJ1-2, with 7 nucleotides matching TRBD1. The CDR3 runs to 14 residues. CDR1 is MNHEY, CDR2 SVGAGI, per germline. Unmatched junction bases numbered 5, after V lost 1 base and J lost 6 bases. CDR3 DNA sequence: TGTGCCAGCAGTTACTTGTCGGGACAGAATGGCTACACCTTC. Encoded protein: CASSYLSGQNGYTF.

The gene calls are TRBV11-1 and TRBJ2-7; possibly TRBD1 for D (5 bases). Germline values: CDR1 SGHAT, CDR2 FQDESV (reference sequence). This CDR3 spans 13 amino acids. Trimming cost V 5 bases and J 1 base, with 9 bases left between them. The CDR3 coding sequence is TGTGCCAGCAGCCGCGACAGTTCCTACGAGCAGTACTTC. This codes for CASSRDSSYEQYF.

This clone was seen once. The V call is TRBV7-2, the J call TRBJ2-1; the match to TRBD2 covers 9 bases. The V segment lost 1 base and the J segment 6 bases; nucleotides outside the gene matches: 4. This CDR3 region has 15 residues. CDR1 is SGHTA, CDR2 FQGNSA, per germline. The CDR3 DNA follows: TGTGCCAGCAGCTTAGAGATTAGCGGGAGCAATGAGCAGTTCTTC. This sequence encodes CASSLEISGSNEQFF.

This clone was recorded only once. The chain couples TRBV10-3 to TRBJ2-2, with D possibly TRBD2 on 5 matching bases. The V end was cut by 6 bases, the J end by 5 bases, with 10 bases between. This CDR3 has 13 residues. The germline V gene encodes CDR1 ENHRY and CDR2 SYGVKD. CDR3 nucleotide sequence: TGTGCCATCAGCGGGATTCTAACCGGGGAGCTGTTTTTT. Translating it yields CAISGILTGELFF.

V gene TRBV3-1 (or the pseudogene TRBV3-2) combines with J gene TRBJ1-4, with 7 bases aligning to TRBD1. J gave up 4 bases and V 3 bases, and 5 bases lay outside the gene matches. Germline-derived CDR1 and CDR2 are LGHDT and YNNKEL (reference sequence). The CDR3 runs 15 residues. CDR3 nucleotides: TGTGCCAGCAGCCAGGACAGGCCCCTTAATGAAAAACTGTTTTTT. Protein product: CASSQDRPLNEKLFF.

The gene calls are TRBV5-4 and TRBJ1-2; TRBD1 matches at 9 bases. V shed 4 bases, J shed 7 bases, and the junction held 2 bases outside the gene matches. Looked up from germline, CDR1 is SGHNT and CDR2 is YYREEE (reference sequence). The CDR3 totals 12 residues. The CDR3 region has the DNA TGTGCCAGCAGCGAGGACAGGGGTGGCTACACCTTC. It translates to CASSEDRGGYTF.

This chain uses TRBV20-1 with TRBJ2-5, with TRBD2 identical over 7 bases. The length of the CDR3 is 14 residues. Losses at the gene ends were 3 bases for V and 2 bases for J; bases not matched to a gene: 6. CDR1 and CDR2 (germline): DFQATT, SNEGSKA (reference sequence). CDR3 region: CSASSGGRQETQYF. Here the CDR3 DNA reads TGCAGTGCTAGTTCGGGGGGTAGACAAGAGACCCAGTACTTC.

The chain combines TRBV13 with TRBJ2-3, with D perhaps matching TRBD2 (5 bases). The germline V gene has CDR1 PRHDT and CDR2 FYEKMQ (reference sequence). This CDR3 has 16 residues. Trimming removed 5 bases at V and 3 bases at J, with 18 bases between. The CDR3 loop is CASSADFREKTDTQYF. The CDR3 nucleotides are TGTGCCAGCAGCGCGGACTTCAGAGAGAAGACAGATACGCAGTATTTT.

This clone was detected a few times. The J gene is TRBJ1-2, the V gene TRBV20-1; D not resolved. CDR3 length: 13 amino acids. From germline, CDR1 is DFQATT and CDR2 SNEGSKA (reference sequence). The V end lost 3 bases, the J end lost 2 bases, and 10 bases lay between the germline ends. CDR3 bases: TGCAGTGCTAGTTTGGGAGGGAACTATGGCTACACCTTC. Its translation is CSASLGGNYGYTF.

The genes are TRBV7-9 and TRBJ1-1, with TRBD1 matching 8 bases. The CDR3 is 18 residues long. CDR1 and CDR2 from the germline V gene are SEHNR and FQNEAQ (reference sequence). V lost 3 bases and J lost 0; bases outside the gene matches: 12. CDR3 DNA: TGTGCCAGCAGCTTCCGGGGACAGGCACGTCCGGTGAACACTGAAGCTTTCTTT. As protein: CASSFRGQARPVNTEAFF.

For this clone: The junction and the germline gene differ at one end; a read error may be behind it. The chain combines TRBV6-1 with TRBJ1-2; 10 bases map to TRBD1. Germline CDR1 reads MNHNS; CDR2 reads SASEGT. This CDR3 region has 13 residues. The CDR3 region is CASREGQGGGYTF. The CDR3 DNA is TGTGCCAGCAGAGAAGGACAGGGGGGTGGCTACACCTTC.

The chain is built from TRBV12-3 or TRBV12-4 and TRBJ2-1; 7 positions match TRBD2. The CDR3 is made up of 12 amino acids. The ends lost 3 bases at V and 14 bases at J; junction bases unmatched: 7. In DNA form, the CDR3 reads TGTGCCAGCAGTTTCAGCGGGAATCTGGAGTTCTTC. Residues: CASSFSGNLEFF.

This clone was seen more than once but under ten times. This rearrangement joins TRBV27 to TRBJ1-5; 12 bases match TRBD1. Trimming cost V 9 bases and J 2 bases; bases outside gene matches: 17. The CDR3 has 19 residues. Looked up from germline, CDR1 is MNHEY and CDR2 is SMNVEV (reference sequence). The CDR3 nucleotides are TGTGCCAGAAAGTTACCTACGGGACAGGGGGCCCCCTGCAATCAGCCCCAGCATTTT. Translation gives CARKLPTGQGAPCNQPQHF.

The DNA for the CDR3 is TGTGCCAGCAGTGAAGTGGTCTCCTCCTACAATGAGCAGTTCTTC. Translated, it gives CASSEVVSSYNEQFF. The rearrangement links TRBV6-1 to TRBJ2-1; D not resolved. This CDR3 spans 15 amino acids. Trimming shortened V by 1 base and J by 0 bases, and 7 bases separated the two germline ends. CDR1 is MNHNS, CDR2 SASEGT, per germline.

V usage is TRBV10-3 and J usage is TRBJ2-5; 10 bases match TRBD2. The ends lost 10 bases at V and 1 base at J; junction bases unmatched: 6. Germline V CDR1 and CDR2: ENHRY, SYGVKD. The CDR3 covers 14 residues. The CDR3 coding sequence is TGTGCCACCAGACTAGCGGGTGGCCAAGAGACCCAGTACTTC. It codes for CATRLAGGQETQYF.

The chain has TRBV7-9 and TRBJ2-2; maybe TRBD2 (7 bases). V was cut by 2 bases and J by 5 bases, with 12 bases left in between. The CDR3 spans 15 residues. Germline CDR1 SEHNR, CDR2 FQNEAQ (reference sequence). CDR3 nucleotide sequence: TGTGCCAGCAGCTTAAGAAGGGGGGGGACCGGGGAGCTGTTTTTT. The encoded protein is CASSLRRGGTGELFF. The whole variable domain, remainder taken from reference TRBV7-9 and TRBJ2-2, is DTGVSQNPRHKITKRGQNVTFRCDPISEHNRLYWYRQTLGQGPEFLTYFQNEAQLEKSRLLSDRFSAERPKGSFSTLEIQRTEQGDSAMYLCASSLRRGGTGELFFGEGSRLTVL.

The V and J genes are TRBV2 and TRBJ2-2; tentative D call: TRBD2 (6 bases). CDR3 size: 14 residues. V shed 10 bases and J shed 0 bases, with 12 bases lying between them. Germline assignment: CDR1 SNHLY and CDR2 FYNNEI. DNA for the CDR3: TGTGCCACCAATAGCGGCGCGAACACCGGGGAGCTGTTTTTT. Translating it yields CATNSGANTGELFF.

The V and J genes are TRBV11-2 and TRBJ2-1; D ambiguous. Trimming left V 1 base short and J 7 bases short, with 5 bases between. The germline CDR1 and CDR2 sequences are SGHAT and FQNNGV. This CDR3 is 12 amino acids long. CDR3 sequence: CASSLARNEQFF. The CDR3 nucleotides read TGTGCCAGCAGCTTAGCTCGGAATGAGCAGTTCTTC.

The chain recombines TRBV6-1 with TRBJ2-7, with D tentatively TRBD1 (6 bases). Germline V gene data show CDR1 as MNHNS and CDR2 as SASEGT. CDR3 length: 14 residues. V was cut by 1 base and J by 1 base, with 8 bases left in between. CDR3 DNA: TGTGCCAGCAGTGAAGGGACAGAATCCTACGAGCAGTACTTC. It is translated as CASSEGTESYEQYF.

The rearrangement links TRBV23-1 to TRBJ2-7; tentative D call: TRBD2 (5 bases). TRBV23-1 is filed as an ORF, its function uncertain. The CDR3 is made up of 19 amino acids. V was trimmed by 6 bases and J by 0 bases, leaving 27 bases between them. The CDR3, as DNA: TGCGCCAGCAGGCCCACTTTCCTGCGGATAGCGAAGAGCTCCTACGAGCAGTACTTC. This translates into CASRPTFLRIAKSSYEQYF.